The clone carrying this TCR beta chain was found many times. As yet, its antigen is unknown. Out of approximately 10 ml of fresh peripheral blood came the PBMCs. The data were obtained in a study of T cells in Graves' hyperthyroidism and ophthalmopathy. TCR beta CDR3 sequences were amplified from RNA transcripts. HTBI primers were employed in a first-round RT-PCR of the TCR CDR3. TCRdb reprocessed the multiplex PCR reads via MiXCR and lists one record per CDR3 protein. The sample lists about 300,000 distinct CDR3 sequences, approximately 19% occurring once. Study-wide results and caveats: Researchers report that a 13 V-J model separated ophthalmopathy from stable hyperthyroidism. Most expanded thyroid clonotypes above 0.001 also appeared in blood.

CDR3 size: 13 residues. CDR1 is SGHRS and CDR2 is YFSETQ in the germline V gene. The ends were cut back, 1 base at V and 8 bases at J, with 9 bases in the middle. The TCR originated in a man in his forties or fifties with Graves' ophthalmopathy. The gene calls are TRBV5-1 and TRBJ1-4; D unclear. Sequencing used blood. The CDR3: CASSLSSAEKLFF. CDR3 DNA sequence: TGCGCCAGCAGCTTGAGCAGTGCAGAAAAACTGTTTTTT.